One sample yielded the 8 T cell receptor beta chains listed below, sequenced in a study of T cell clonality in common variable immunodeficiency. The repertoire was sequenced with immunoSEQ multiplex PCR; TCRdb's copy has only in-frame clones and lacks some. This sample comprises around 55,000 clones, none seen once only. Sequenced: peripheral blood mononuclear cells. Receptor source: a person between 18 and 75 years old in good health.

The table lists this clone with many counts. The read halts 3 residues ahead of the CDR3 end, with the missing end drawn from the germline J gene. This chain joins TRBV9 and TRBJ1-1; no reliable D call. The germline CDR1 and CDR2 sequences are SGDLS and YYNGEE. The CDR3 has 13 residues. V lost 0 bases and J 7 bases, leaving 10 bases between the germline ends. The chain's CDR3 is CASSVDPSGEAFF. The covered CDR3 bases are TGTGCCAGCAGCGTAGATCCCTCGGGTGAA.

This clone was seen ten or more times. Partial CDR3 DNA: TGCAGTGCTAAAAGACGCGGCCCTGAG. Its translation is CSAKRRGPE. The whole CDR3 reads CSAKRRGPEQFF. The J gene is TRBJ2-1, the V gene TRBV20-1, with D unresolved. The read halts 3 residues ahead of the CDR3 end, with the missing end drawn from the germline J gene. The CDR3 totals 12 residues. Germline assignment: CDR1 DFQATT and CDR2 SNEGSKA (reference sequence). Trimming left V 4 bases short and J 9 bases short, with 13 bases between.

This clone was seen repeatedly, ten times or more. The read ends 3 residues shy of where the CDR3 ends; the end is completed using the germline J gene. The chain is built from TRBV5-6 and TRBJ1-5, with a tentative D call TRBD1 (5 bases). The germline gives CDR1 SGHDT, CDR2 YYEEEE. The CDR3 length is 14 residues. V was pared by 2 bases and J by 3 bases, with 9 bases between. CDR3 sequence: CASSFGGDNQPQHF. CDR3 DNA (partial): TGTGCCAGCAGCTTTGGAGGGGACAATCAGCCC.

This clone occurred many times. CDR3 amino acids: CASRLGHSGNTIYF. The sequenced CDR3 bases are TGTGCCAGCAGGTTGGGCCACTCTGGAAACACC. The rearrangement uses TRBV12-3 or TRBV12-4 and TRBJ1-3, with D hard to call. The CDR3 is cut off 3 residues early in the read; its end comes from the germline J gene. Trimming cost V 6 bases and J 0 bases, with 9 bases left between them. CDR3 length: 14 residues.

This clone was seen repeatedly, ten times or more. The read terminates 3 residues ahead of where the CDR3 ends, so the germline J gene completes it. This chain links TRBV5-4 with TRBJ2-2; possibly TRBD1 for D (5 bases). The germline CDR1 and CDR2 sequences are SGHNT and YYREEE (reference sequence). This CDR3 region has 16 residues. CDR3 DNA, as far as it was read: TGTGCCAGCAGCTCCCAAATGATCTCTGGGGCCAACGTG. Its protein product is CASSSQMISGANV. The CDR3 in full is CASSSQMISGANVLFF.

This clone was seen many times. The CDR3 is CASSRTSGRAIPHEQYF. The sequenced part of the CDR3 DNA is TGTGCCAGCAGCCGGACTAGCGGGAGGGCCATTCCCCACGAG. V is TRBV4-2 and J is TRBJ2-7, with 15 nucleotides matching TRBD2. The CDR3 end falls 3 residues outside the read, so it is completed with the germline J gene. V lost 4 bases and J lost 5; bases outside the gene matches: 9. The CDR3 spans 17 residues. Germline V CDR1 and CDR2: LGHNA, YNFKEQ.

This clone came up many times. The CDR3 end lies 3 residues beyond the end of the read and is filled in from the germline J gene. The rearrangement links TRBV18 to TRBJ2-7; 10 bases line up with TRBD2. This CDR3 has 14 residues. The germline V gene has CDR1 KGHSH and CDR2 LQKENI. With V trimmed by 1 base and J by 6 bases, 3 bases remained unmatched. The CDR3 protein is CASSPLAGGGEQYF. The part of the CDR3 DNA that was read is TGTGCCAGCTCACCACTAGCGGGAGGCGGCGAG.

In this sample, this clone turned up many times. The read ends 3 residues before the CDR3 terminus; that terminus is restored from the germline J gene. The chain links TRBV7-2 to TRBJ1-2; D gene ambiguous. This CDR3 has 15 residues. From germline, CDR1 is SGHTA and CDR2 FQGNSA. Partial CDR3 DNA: TGTGCCAGCAGCTTTTGGAACGGACTTGCTAGGGGC. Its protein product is CASSFWNGLARG. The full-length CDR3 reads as CASSFWNGLARGYTF.